Below, 14 T cell receptor beta chains from the same sample are listed, as sequenced in a study of shared T cell receptors in the human thymus. TCRdb keeps only in-frame clones here, not all; method: immunoSEQ multiplex PCR. The sample comprises approximately 730,000 clones, around 85% of which are singletons, and 0.008% to 0.011% rests with the top ten. Separately, the same data were catalogued under a study of human thymus T cells.

Sequenced: thymocytes. The receptors were gathered from a girl in the first two years of life with a congenital heart defect.

This chain joins TRBV4-2 and TRBJ2-3; 7 bases map to TRBD1. This CDR3 comprises 16 residues. Looked up from germline, CDR1 is LGHNA and CDR2 is YNFKEQ. The V gene end was trimmed by 4 bases and the J gene end by 0 bases; junction bases not matched to a gene: 7. Here the CDR3 DNA reads TGTGCCAGCAGCCGGATTGACAGGGTGAGCACAGATACGCAGTATTTT. This codes for CASSRIDRVSTDTQYF.

V and J are TRBV10-2 and TRBJ1-2, with no clear D. Germline V gene sequence: CDR1 WSHSY, CDR2 SAAADI. V lost 6 bases to trimming and J lost 2 bases, with 10 bases between them. The CDR3 has 13 amino acids. The CDR3 DNA follows: TGCGCCAGCAGGCCCTCGGGGAACTATGGCTACACCTTC. Translating it yields CASRPSGNYGYTF.

The J gene is TRBJ1-1, the V gene TRBV27, with 7 bases lining up with TRBD1. Germline V gene sequence: CDR1 MNHEY, CDR2 SMNVEV (reference sequence). The CDR3 consists of 14 residues. V trimming: 8 bases; J trimming: 0 bases; junction bases outside the gene matches: 6. The chain's CDR3 is CASLGTEMNTEAFF. The CDR3 bases are TGTGCCAGCCTCGGGACAGAGATGAACACTGAAGCTTTCTTT.

The rearrangement links TRBV12-1 to TRBJ2-5; the table gives TRBD2 as D, unverified against the DNA. TRBV12-1 is annotated as a pseudogene. This CDR3 has 14 amino acids. CDR3 loop: CASSSDLTGETQYF. The CDR3, as DNA: TGTGCCAGCAGCTCCGACTTGACGGGGGAGACCCAGTACTTC.

This rearrangement joins TRBV5-4 to TRBJ2-1; 8 bases map to TRBD2. J was trimmed by 4 bases and V by 5 bases; bases with no gene match: 8. The germline CDR1 and CDR2 sequences are SGHNT and YYREEE (reference sequence). The CDR3 spans 15 residues. The CDR3, as DNA: TGTGCCAGCAGTTGGTCGGGGGGGCCTTACAATGAGCAGTTCTTC. Its translation: CASSWSGGPYNEQFF.

Turning to this clone: The same CDR3 can be traced to other DNA sequences in this sample. V usage is TRBV5-6 and J usage is TRBJ2-7; maybe TRBD1 (6 bases). V was pared by 4 bases and J by 1 base, with 12 bases between. This CDR3 has 14 residues. Germline V gene sequence: CDR1 SGHDT, CDR2 YYEEEE. The CDR3 DNA reads as TGTGCCAGCAGCCCGGGCAGGGGTTCCTACGAGCAGTACTTC. As protein: CASSPGRGSYEQYF.

This sequence joins TRBV27 and TRBJ1-2, with TRBD1 matching over 11 bases. The germline V gene has CDR1 MNHEY and CDR2 SMNVEV (reference sequence). V lost 3 bases to trimming and J lost 4 bases; unmatched junction nucleotides: 13. The CDR3 contains 18 residues. The CDR3 DNA sequence: TGTGCCAGCAGTTTCCTCAGGACAGGGGGCTCTAGGATCTATGGCTACACCTTC. The encoded protein is CASSFLRTGGSRIYGYTF.

The J gene is TRBJ1-5, the V gene TRBV6-5; D remains unclear. In germline, CDR1 is MNHEY, CDR2 SVGAGI. V lost 8 bases and J lost 4, with 6 bases in between. There are 11 residues in the CDR3. DNA of the CDR3: TGTGCCAGCGGACTTAATCAGCCCCAGCATTTT. Its translation is CASGLNQPQHF.

V usage is TRBV19 and J usage is TRBJ1-2; D may be TRBD1 (5 bases). In germline, CDR1 is LNHDA, CDR2 SQIVND (reference sequence). The CDR3 is 15 amino acids. Trimming removed 11 bases at V and 4 bases at J, with 23 bases between. The CDR3: CASSRRGAGVYGYTF. In DNA form, the CDR3 reads TGTGCCTCTTCCAGGCGGGGAGCGGGGGTCTATGGCTACACCTTC.

The chain recombines TRBV7-9 with TRBJ1-1; D might be TRBD1 (5 bases). Germline CDR1 is SEHNR and CDR2 is FQNEAQ (reference sequence). CDR3 length equals 13 residues. V was pared by 1 base and J by 8 bases, with 11 bases between. DNA for the CDR3: TGTGCCAGCAGCTTAGTTGACACAGGAGAAGCTTTCTTT. Protein product: CASSLVDTGEAFF.

The chain employs TRBV6-5 and TRBJ1-2; TRBD1 matches 7 bases. CDR1 MNHEY and CDR2 SVGAGI come from the germline V gene. This CDR3 comprises 13 residues. J lost 3 bases, V lost 8 bases, and 6 bases had no gene match. The chain's CDR3 is CASQGQSDYGYTF. The CDR3 bases are TGTGCCAGCCAGGGACAGTCGGACTATGGCTACACCTTC.

This clone was counted a few times. The rearrangement uses TRBV4-3 and TRBJ1-2; tentative D call: TRBD1 (6 bases). This CDR3 is built from 18 residues. The V and J ends lost 2 bases and 2 bases respectively, with 21 bases between them. Germline V lookup: CDR1 LGHNA, CDR2 YSLEER. CDR3 bases: TGCGCCAGCAGCCAATGGGGGCCCACGACAGTCTCCAACTATGGCTACACCTTC. Protein sequence: CASSQWGPTTVSNYGYTF.

This chain connects TRBV5-6 to TRBJ2-7, with a possible D match to TRBD1 (6 bases). The CDR3 has 15 amino acids. Per germline, CDR1 SGHDT and CDR2 YYEEEE. Trimming shortened V by 4 bases and J by 6 bases, and 20 bases separated the two germline ends. CDR3 coding DNA: TGTGCCAGCAGCCCTGGACAGCCAGTAGTCCGCGAGCAGTACTTC. This encodes CASSPGQPVVREQYF.

V and J are TRBV14 and TRBJ2-7, with 8 bases fitting TRBD1. After removal of 3 bases from V and 6 bases from J, the junction contained 1 base not matched to a gene. The CDR3 covers 12 residues. From germline, CDR1 is SGHDN and CDR2 FVKESK. CDR3 region: CASSQTGAEQYF. In nucleotides, the CDR3 is TGTGCCAGCAGCCAGACAGGGGCCGAGCAGTACTTC.